This is a list of T cell receptor beta chains from one sample in a study of Ad26.COV2.S vaccination and SARS-CoV-2 variants. Sequencing used immunoSEQ multiplex PCR; TCRdb keeps in-frame clones, though not all of them. The data contain 350,000 to 550,000 clones, 89% of them singletons. Sequences were derived from peripheral blood, sampled in a trial of Ad26.COV2.S vaccine versus placebo. The origin of the receptors is a person aged 18-65 years who received the Ad26.COV2.S COVID-19 vaccine or a placebo. Both conserved end residues are part of each CDR3. The order of the fields is clone size, V gene, D gene, J gene, CDR3 protein, CDR3 DNA. The D gene is left open where the match is weak. The listing skips clone size in some rows; elsewhere it reads once, few, many or a size class.

clone_size: -
v_call: TRBV5-1
d_call: TRBD1
j_call: TRBJ2-7
cdr3_aa: CASSLIPGQGGEQYF
cdr3_nt: TGCGCCAGCAGCTTGATTCCGGGACAGGGGGGCGAGCAGTACTTC

clone_size: -
v_call: TRBV20-1
d_call: TRBD1
j_call: TRBJ2-1
cdr3_aa: CSARAGGLQFF
cdr3_nt: TGCAGTGCTCGGGCAGGGGGCCTTCAGTTCTTC

clone_size: -
v_call: TRBV4-1
d_call: -
j_call: TRBJ1-1
cdr3_aa: CASSNPQVGGGAFF
cdr3_nt: TGCGCCAGCAGCAACCCTCAGGTCGGCGGTGGAGCTTTCTTT

clone_size: -
v_call: TRBV7-9
d_call: -
j_call: TRBJ2-1
cdr3_aa: CASSRRNGLARNEQFF
cdr3_nt: TGTGCCAGCAGCCGTCGAAATGGCCTAGCCCGCAATGAGCAGTTCTTC

clone_size: -
v_call: TRBV11-1
d_call: -
j_call: TRBJ1-1
cdr3_aa: CASSLTFQGRNTEAFF
cdr3_nt: TGTGCCAGCAGCTTAACCTTCCAGGGTAGGAACACTGAAGCTTTCTTT

clone_size: once
v_call: TRBV7-3
d_call: -
j_call: TRBJ2-3
cdr3_aa: CASSRRGGDTQYF
cdr3_nt: TGTGCCAGCAGTCGTCGTGGGGGTGATACGCAGTATTTT

clone_size: -
v_call: TRBV28
d_call: -
j_call: TRBJ1-1
cdr3_aa: CASSSHSPGEAFF
cdr3_nt: TGTGCCAGCAGTTCCCACTCCCCGGGGGAAGCTTTCTTT

clone_size: -
v_call: TRBV5-1
d_call: -
j_call: TRBJ1-2
cdr3_aa: CASSLGTDYYGYTF
cdr3_nt: TGCGCCAGCAGCTTGGGGACAGACTACTATGGCTACACCTTC

clone_size: few
v_call: TRBV27
d_call: -
j_call: TRBJ2-2
cdr3_aa: CASSWRDGELFF
cdr3_nt: TGTGCCAGCAGTTGGAGGGACGGGGAGCTGTTTTTT

clone_size: -
v_call: TRBV6-2/TRBV6-3
d_call: -
j_call: TRBJ2-3
cdr3_aa: CASSPWLPGEVTDTQYF
cdr3_nt: TGTGCCAGCAGCCCCTGGCTTCCGGGGGAAGTCACAGATACGCAGTATTTT

clone_size: -
v_call: TRBV5-5
d_call: TRBD1
j_call: TRBJ1-2
cdr3_aa: CASSYQSTGGASNYGYTF
cdr3_nt: TGTGCCAGCAGTTATCAATCGACAGGGGGCGCGAGTAACTATGGCTACACCTTC

clone_size: -
v_call: TRBV19
d_call: -
j_call: TRBJ2-5
cdr3_aa: CASSINRGGETQYF
cdr3_nt: TGTGCCAGTAGTATTAACAGGGGAGGGGAGACCCAGTACTTC

clone_size: -
v_call: TRBV27
d_call: -
j_call: TRBJ1-1
cdr3_aa: CASSLSGRGHMNTEAFF
cdr3_nt: TGTGCCAGCAGTTTATCGGGCAGAGGACACATGAACACTGAAGCTTTCTTT

clone_size: -
v_call: TRBV29-1
d_call: TRBD2
j_call: TRBJ2-1
cdr3_aa: CSSRLADEQFF
cdr3_nt: TGCAGCTCCCGACTAGCGGATGAGCAGTTCTTC

clone_size: -
v_call: TRBV5-4
d_call: TRBD2
j_call: TRBJ2-3
cdr3_aa: CASSLGGSWTSGNTDTQYF
cdr3_nt: TGTGCCAGCAGCTTGGGTGGGAGCTGGACTAGCGGGAACACAGATACGCAGTATTTT

clone_size: -
v_call: TRBV7-8
d_call: -
j_call: TRBJ1-4
cdr3_aa: CASKPGRGAATNEKLFF
cdr3_nt: TGTGCCAGCAAACCGGGACGGGGGGCCGCAACTAATGAAAAACTGTTTTTT

clone_size: -
v_call: TRBV28
d_call: -
j_call: TRBJ1-1
cdr3_aa: CASISGGAEAFF
cdr3_nt: TGTGCCAGCATCTCGGGGGGCGCTGAAGCTTTCTTT

clone_size: few
v_call: TRBV14
d_call: TRBD1
j_call: TRBJ1-1
cdr3_aa: CASSQFDRGPTEAFF
cdr3_nt: TGTGCCAGCAGCCAATTTGACAGGGGGCCCACTGAAGCTTTCTTT

clone_size: once
v_call: TRBV5-1
d_call: -
j_call: TRBJ2-7
cdr3_aa: CASSWGETYEQYF
cdr3_nt: TGCGCCAGCAGCTGGGGGGAAACTTACGAGCAGTACTTC

clone_size: -
v_call: TRBV5-1
d_call: -
j_call: TRBJ1-1
cdr3_aa: CASSTGANTEAFF
cdr3_nt: TGCGCCAGCAGTACGGGGGCGAACACTGAAGCTTTCTTT

clone_size: -
v_call: TRBV19
d_call: TRBD2
j_call: TRBJ2-3
cdr3_aa: CASSSEPGRIADTQYF
cdr3_nt: TGTGCCAGTAGTAGCGAGCCCGGGAGGATCGCGGATACGCAGTATTTT

clone_size: -
v_call: TRBV15
d_call: -
j_call: TRBJ1-2
cdr3_aa: CATSTNRVLNYGYTF
cdr3_nt: TGTGCCACCAGCACAAACAGGGTTCTTAACTATGGCTACACCTTC

clone_size: -
v_call: TRBV7-3
d_call: -
j_call: TRBJ2-1
cdr3_aa: CASSLNGGGSSYNEQFF
cdr3_nt: TGTGCCAGCAGCTTAAATGGCGGGGGCAGCTCCTACAATGAGCAGTTCTTC

clone_size: -
v_call: TRBV7-3
d_call: -
j_call: TRBJ2-1
cdr3_aa: CASSLGLALYNEQFF
cdr3_nt: TGTGCCAGCAGCTTAGGGCTAGCGCTTTACAATGAGCAGTTCTTC

clone_size: -
v_call: TRBV29-1
d_call: -
j_call: TRBJ1-1
cdr3_aa: CSVDSRLGDTEAFF
cdr3_nt: TGCAGCGTTGATAGTCGGCTAGGGGACACTGAAGCTTTCTTT

clone_size: -
v_call: TRBV6-2/TRBV6-3
d_call: -
j_call: TRBJ2-3
cdr3_aa: CASSYPPGSAGDTQYF
cdr3_nt: TGTGCCAGCAGTTATCCCCCTGGCAGTGCGGGTGATACGCAGTATTTT

clone_size: -
v_call: TRBV7-2
d_call: TRBD1
j_call: TRBJ1-5
cdr3_aa: CASRITGGRNQPQHF
cdr3_nt: TGTGCCAGCAGAATTACAGGGGGACGCAATCAGCCCCAGCATTTT

clone_size: -
v_call: TRBV28
d_call: -
j_call: TRBJ1-1
cdr3_aa: CASSYTMNTEAFF
cdr3_nt: TGTGCCAGCAGCTATACAATGAACACTGAAGCTTTCTTT

clone_size: -
v_call: TRBV7-9
d_call: -
j_call: TRBJ1-5
cdr3_aa: CASSFGNNQPQHF
cdr3_nt: TGTGCCAGCAGCTTTGGAAACAATCAGCCCCAGCATTTT

clone_size: -
v_call: TRBV10-3
d_call: -
j_call: TRBJ1-6
cdr3_aa: CAISLGQANSPLHF
cdr3_nt: TGTGCCATCAGTCTGGGACAAGCTAATTCACCCCTCCACTTT

clone_size: -
v_call: TRBV6-5
d_call: -
j_call: TRBJ2-5
cdr3_aa: CASSYSMGGAEETQYF
cdr3_nt: TGTGCCAGCAGTTACTCGATGGGGGGGGCGGAAGAGACCCAGTACTTC

clone_size: -
v_call: TRBV9
d_call: -
j_call: TRBJ1-3
cdr3_aa: CASSPRTANSAGNTIYF
cdr3_nt: TGTGCCAGCAGCCCCAGGACGGCGAACTCTGCTGGAAACACCATATATTTT

clone_size: -
v_call: TRBV5-1
d_call: -
j_call: TRBJ1-1
cdr3_aa: CASSLLSETEAFF
cdr3_nt: TGCGCCAGCAGCTTGCTCTCTGAAACTGAAGCTTTCTTT

clone_size: -
v_call: TRBV12-3/TRBV12-4
d_call: -
j_call: TRBJ1-2
cdr3_aa: CASSLALVYGYTF
cdr3_nt: TGTGCCAGCAGTTTGGCCCTAGTCTATGGCTACACCTTC

clone_size: few
v_call: TRBV6-2/TRBV6-3
d_call: TRBD1
j_call: TRBJ1-6
cdr3_aa: CASSYRGQDGSPLHF
cdr3_nt: TGTGCCAGCAGTTACCGTGGACAGGATGGGTCACCCCTCCACTTT

clone_size: -
v_call: TRBV2
d_call: -
j_call: TRBJ2-1
cdr3_aa: CASSDDIYNEQFF
cdr3_nt: TGTGCCAGCAGTGACGACATCTACAATGAGCAGTTCTTC

clone_size: -
v_call: TRBV19
d_call: -
j_call: TRBJ2-2
cdr3_aa: CASSLPPHGGRGTGELFF
cdr3_nt: TGTGCCAGTAGTTTACCCCCCCACGGGGGGCGCGGCACCGGGGAGCTGTTTTTT

clone_size: few
v_call: TRBV19
d_call: TRBD1
j_call: TRBJ1-5
cdr3_aa: CASRNRDRVFQPQHF
cdr3_nt: TGTGCCAGTAGGAACCGGGACAGGGTATTTCAGCCCCAGCATTTT

clone_size: -
v_call: TRBV19
d_call: -
j_call: TRBJ2-5
cdr3_aa: CASSIIGGDDGTQYF
cdr3_nt: TGTGCCAGTAGTATAATCGGCGGGGATGACGGGACCCAGTACTTC

clone_size: -
v_call: TRBV5-1
d_call: TRBD1
j_call: TRBJ1-2
cdr3_aa: CASSLGTRDSSYGYTF
cdr3_nt: TGCGCCAGCAGCTTGGGTACGCGGGACAGCTCCTATGGCTACACCTTC

clone_size: -
v_call: TRBV7-6
d_call: -
j_call: TRBJ2-1
cdr3_aa: CASLSGLLSTDEQFF
cdr3_nt: TGTGCCAGCCTTTCGGGACTCCTCTCGACGGATGAGCAGTTCTTC

clone_size: -
v_call: TRBV24-1
d_call: TRBD1
j_call: TRBJ1-2
cdr3_aa: CATSDRTGTGENYGYTF
cdr3_nt: TGTGCCACCAGTGATCGCACCGGGACAGGGGAAAACTATGGCTACACCTTC

clone_size: -
v_call: TRBV7-9
d_call: -
j_call: TRBJ1-2
cdr3_aa: CASSLQVYGYTF
cdr3_nt: TGTGCCAGCAGCCTACAGGTCTATGGCTACACCTTC

clone_size: -
v_call: TRBV12-3/TRBV12-4
d_call: -
j_call: TRBJ2-4
cdr3_aa: CASSGRRYGIQYF
cdr3_nt: TGTGCCAGCAGCGGTAGGCGATACGGCATTCAGTACTTC

clone_size: -
v_call: TRBV5-5
d_call: -
j_call: TRBJ1-2
cdr3_aa: CASSFGGYGYGYTF
cdr3_nt: TGTGCCAGCAGCTTCGGGGGCTATGGCTATGGCTACACCTTC

clone_size: once
v_call: TRBV11-2
d_call: TRBD2
j_call: TRBJ2-4
cdr3_aa: CASSLGVLALLAKNIQYF
cdr3_nt: TGTGCCAGCAGCTTAGGGGTACTAGCGCTGCTAGCCAAAAACATTCAGTACTTC

clone_size: once
v_call: TRBV2
d_call: -
j_call: TRBJ1-6
cdr3_aa: CASSQYGAPLHF
cdr3_nt: TGTGCCAGCAGCCAATACGGGGCCCCCCTCCACTTT

clone_size: -
v_call: TRBV10-3
d_call: -
j_call: TRBJ2-1
cdr3_aa: CAISETSSRYNEQFF
cdr3_nt: TGTGCCATCAGTGAGACTAGCTCGAGGTACAATGAGCAGTTCTTC

clone_size: -
v_call: TRBV6-5
d_call: TRBD1
j_call: TRBJ1-2
cdr3_aa: CASSRQGIDYGYTF
cdr3_nt: TGTGCCAGCAGTAGACAGGGAATCGACTATGGCTACACCTTC

clone_size: -
v_call: TRBV4-2
d_call: -
j_call: TRBJ1-1
cdr3_aa: CASSQETGHYYTEAFF
cdr3_nt: TGTGCCAGCAGCCAAGAGACGGGGCACTACTACACTGAAGCTTTCTTT

clone_size: -
v_call: TRBV11-2
d_call: -
j_call: TRBJ2-5
cdr3_aa: CASSPPSEETQYF
cdr3_nt: TGTGCCAGCAGCCCACCCAGCGAGGAGACCCAGTACTTC

clone_size: -
v_call: TRBV27
d_call: -
j_call: TRBJ2-2
cdr3_aa: CASSQQTRSGELFF
cdr3_nt: TGTGCCAGCAGCCAACAGACTAGGTCCGGGGAGCTGTTTTTT